These 28 T cell receptor beta chains came from one sample sequenced in a study of OX40 agonist ivuxolimab in advanced cancers. The table came from immunoSEQ multiplex PCR; TCRdb's copy has only in-frame clones and leaves some out. The sample includes 49,000 or so clones, about 79% of them seen just once. This sample comprised CD4+ or CD8+ T cells sorted from blood, obtained in a trial of the OX40 agonist ivuxolimab. Receptors originate from an adult with an advanced solid tumor such as melanoma, head and neck, liver or kidney cancer.

This clone appeared a single time. This chain uses TRBV5-1 with TRBJ2-5, with D unclear. This CDR3 is built from 17 residues. Looked up from germline, CDR1 is SGHRS and CDR2 is YFSETQ. The V and J ends lost 2 bases and 4 bases respectively, with 21 bases between them. DNA of the CDR3: TGCGCCAGCAGCTTACGGGCCGGTCGGGCTAGAACAGAGACCCAGTACTTC. This sequence encodes CASSLRAGRARTETQYF.

This clone occurred a few times. This chain connects TRBV18 to TRBJ2-7; unclear D gene. Germline CDR1 is KGHSH and CDR2 is LQKENI. V lost 6 bases and J 0 bases, leaving 12 bases between the germline ends. This CDR3 region has 14 residues. The CDR3 loop reads CASSPDGRSYEQYF. In DNA, the CDR3 is TGTGCCAGCTCGCCCGACGGTCGCTCCTACGAGCAGTACTTC.

The chain joins TRBV5-1 to TRBJ2-1; D gene unclear. V shed 0 bases and J shed 5 bases, with 6 bases lying between them. The CDR3 consists of 13 residues. The germline V gene has CDR1 SGHRS and CDR2 YFSETQ. The chain's CDR3 is CASSLGVDNEQFF. CDR3 in DNA: TGCGCCAGCAGCTTGGGAGTCGACAATGAGCAGTTCTTC.

The chain is built from TRBV2 and TRBJ2-1; D not resolved. Germline V gives CDR1 SNHLY, CDR2 FYNNEI. The V end was cut by 5 bases, the J end by 10 bases, with 9 bases between. CDR3 size: 11 residues. CDR3 sequence: CASSQLSEQFF. Here the CDR3 DNA reads TGTGCCAGCAGTCAACTCTCAGAGCAGTTCTTC.

V gene TRBV27 combines with J gene TRBJ1-4; D uncertain. The CDR3 contains 14 residues. Germline lookup yields CDR1 MNHEY and CDR2 SMNVEV (reference sequence). V lost 6 bases, J lost 0 bases, and 8 bases lay in between. The CDR3 spells CASRNLATNEKLFF. Written as DNA, the CDR3 is TGTGCCAGCAGGAACCTGGCAACTAATGAAAAACTGTTTTTT.

This chain links TRBV6-1 with TRBJ2-3; TRBD2 aligns across 8 bases. The J segment lost 3 bases and the V segment lost 2 bases, leaving 4 bases of the junction unmatched. The CDR3 extends over 15 amino acids. Germline CDR1 MNHNS, CDR2 SASEGT. As DNA, the CDR3 is TGTGCCAGCAGTGAACCGGGACTAGAAACAGATACGCAGTATTTT. Its translation: CASSEPGLETDTQYF.

The rearrangement links TRBV19 to TRBJ2-5, with TRBD1 matching 8 bases. Germline assignment: CDR1 LNHDA and CDR2 SQIVND (reference sequence). The CDR3 runs to 16 residues. Trimming took 3 bases from V and 5 from J; bases not matched to a gene: 11. CDR3 region: CASSMGGRGLAETQYF. CDR3 in DNA: TGTGCCAGTAGTATGGGAGGCAGGGGGCTGGCGGAGACCCAGTACTTC. The full variable domain, completed using reference TRBV19 and TRBJ2-5, is DGGITQSPKYLFRKEGQNVTLSCEQNLNHDAMYWYRQDPGQGLRLIYYSQIVNDFQKGDIAEGYSVSREKKESFPLTVTSAQKNPTAFYLCASSMGGRGLAETQYFGPGTRLLVL.

Turning to this clone: The junction departs from germline at one end; a sequencing error may be responsible. The rearrangement joins TRBV19 to TRBJ1-4, with D perhaps matching TRBD1 (5 bases). The CDR3 sequence is 15 residues long. The germline CDR1 and CDR2 sequences are LNHDA and SQIVND (reference sequence). The CDR3 sequence: CASSIPTGMGRKTVF. The CDR3, as DNA: TGTGCCAGTAGTATCCCGACCGGGATGGGACGAAAAACTGTTTTT.

The chain carries TRBV5-1 and TRBJ1-5, with no clear D. V shed 0 bases and J shed 7 bases, with 8 bases lying between them. The CDR3 loop spans 13 amino acids. Germline V lookup: CDR1 SGHRS, CDR2 YFSETQ. The CDR3 reads CASSLVGLQPQHF. The CDR3 nucleotides are TGCGCCAGCAGCTTGGTAGGGCTACAGCCCCAGCATTTT.

The chain employs TRBV4-1 and TRBJ2-1, with 8 bases matching TRBD2. The CDR3 is 18 amino acids. V dropped 0 bases and J dropped 5; count of bases not matched to a gene: 12. CDR1 MGHRA and CDR2 YSYEKL come from the germline V gene. The CDR3 nucleotides read TGCGCCAGCAGCCAAGATCCCCCAGCGGGGGCCGGAGACAATGAGCAGTTCTTC. Protein: CASSQDPPAGAGDNEQFF.

V gene TRBV7-9 combines with J gene TRBJ1-4; D possibly corresponds to TRBD1 (5 bases). V was cut by 1 base and J by 8 bases, with 8 bases left in between. The length of the CDR3 is 13 residues. Per germline, CDR1 SEHNR and CDR2 FQNEAQ (reference sequence). The CDR3 coding sequence is TGTGCCAGCAGCTTAGGGGGGGTCGAAAAACTGTTTTTT. Its translation is CASSLGGVEKLFF. The variable domain in full, completed from reference TRBV7-9 and TRBJ1-4, reads DTGVSQNPRHKITKRGQNVTFRCDPISEHNRLYWYRQTLGQGPEFLTYFQNEAQLEKSRLLSDRFSAERPKGSFSTLEIQRTEQGDSAMYLCASSLGGVEKLFFGSGTQLSVL.

This clone occurred once. V usage is TRBV5-1 and J usage is TRBJ1-2; D call uncertain. Trimming pared 1 base from V and 0 bases from J, leaving 10 bases between. The germline gives CDR1 SGHRS, CDR2 YFSETQ. The CDR3 runs 15 residues. The CDR3 sequence is CASSLSAHSNYGYTF. The CDR3 DNA follows: TGCGCCAGCAGCTTGTCGGCACATTCTAACTATGGCTACACCTTC.

In its sample, this clone ranks as medium-sized. In nucleotides, the CDR3 is TGTGCCAGCAGCTCAGCGGGTTACCCCTACGAGCAGTACTTC. As protein: CASSSAGYPYEQYF. V gene TRBV6-6 combines with J gene TRBJ2-7, with a weak D call TRBD2 (6 bases). The CDR3 consists of 14 residues. Germline V gene data show CDR1 as MNHNY and CDR2 as SVGAGI (reference sequence). Trimming pared 6 bases from V and 2 bases from J, leaving 14 bases between.

The chain combines TRBV29-1 with TRBJ1-1; 10 bases map to TRBD1. The CDR3 is 14 residues long. Germline-derived CDR1 and CDR2 are SQVTM and ANQGSEA. Trimming took 5 bases from V and 3 from J; bases not matched to a gene: 6. CDR3 amino acids: CSVRDRGRDTEAFF. The CDR3 nucleotides are TGCAGCGTTCGCGACAGGGGGCGCGACACTGAAGCTTTCTTT.

The J gene is TRBJ1-6, the V gene TRBV28; 10 bases match TRBD1. There are 15 residues in the CDR3. V lost 5 bases, J lost 7 bases, and 5 bases stayed unmatched. CDR1 MDHEN and CDR2 SYDVKM come from the germline V gene. CDR3 coding DNA: TGTGCCAGCAGTCAATGGACAGGGGGAAATTCACCCCTCCACTTT. Translating it yields CASSQWTGGNSPLHF.

The chain joins TRBV4-1 to TRBJ1-5; the D gene is possibly TRBD1 (6 bases). This CDR3 has 16 amino acids. CDR1 MGHRA and CDR2 YSYEKL come from the germline V gene. Between the trimmed V and J ends, which lost 0 bases and 5 bases, there was a span of 14 bases. The CDR3 DNA reads as TGCGCCAGCAGCCAAGAATCAGGGGCTGGGGATCAGCCCCAGCATTTT. Translation: CASSQESGAGDQPQHF.

This clone is medium-sized (0.01 to 0.1%) by share. V usage is TRBV6-4 and J usage is TRBJ2-3, with 13 positions matching TRBD2. There are 16 residues in the CDR3. V was clipped by 2 bases and J by 1 base; unmatched bases: 0. Germline V lookup: CDR1 MRHNA, CDR2 SNTAGT. The CDR3 spells CASSDGTSGGTDTQYF. The DNA of the CDR3 is TGTGCCAGCAGTGACGGGACTAGCGGGGGCACAGATACGCAGTATTTT.

CDR3 nucleotide sequence: TGCGCCAGCAGCCTGAGACAGGGTGATGAAAAACTGTTTTTT. Amino acid sequence: CASSLRQGDEKLFF. This chain joins TRBV5-1 and TRBJ1-4, with TRBD1 matching 7 bases. The CDR3 consists of 14 residues. CDR1 SGHRS and CDR2 YFSETQ come from the germline V gene. V was pared by 4 bases and J by 6 bases, with 6 bases of the junction left unmatched.

The rearrangement joins TRBV5-1 to TRBJ1-4; TRBD1 might be the D (5 bases). Germline CDR1 and CDR2: SGHRS and YFSETQ. The ends were cut back, 0 bases at V and 7 bases at J, with 10 bases in the middle. The CDR3 runs to 14 residues. CDR3 DNA: TGCGCCAGCAGCTTGGGAGGGGTAGGTGAAAAACTGTTTTTT. Encoded protein: CASSLGGVGEKLFF. The full variable domain, its missing parts supplied by reference TRBV5-1 and TRBJ1-4, is KAGVTQTPRYLIKTRGQQVTLSCSPISGHRSVSWYQQTPGQGLQFLFEYFSETQRNKGNFPGRFSGRQFSNSRSEMNVSTLELGDSALYLCASSLGGVGEKLFFGSGTQLSVL.

This clone was counted a few times. The chain is built from TRBV18 and TRBJ1-1, with D maybe TRBD1 (5 bases). Germline CDR1 KGHSH, CDR2 LQKENI. The CDR3 runs 14 residues. The V gene lost 5 bases and the J gene lost 4 bases, with 14 bases spanning the gap. CDR3 in amino acids: CASSSGFAGTEAFF. The CDR3 DNA follows: TGTGCCAGCTCATCAGGGTTTGCGGGCACTGAAGCTTTCTTT.

The gene calls are TRBV19 and TRBJ1-1; a possible D gene is TRBD1 (6 bases). Trimming removed 3 bases at V and 1 base at J, with 9 bases between. This CDR3 has 14 residues. From germline, CDR1 is LNHDA and CDR2 SQIVND (reference sequence). The CDR3 spells CASSIRGTNTEAFF. The CDR3 DNA reads as TGTGCCAGTAGTATCAGGGGAACGAACACTGAAGCTTTCTTT.

The V and J genes are TRBV5-4 and TRBJ2-5; D not certain. CDR3 size: 14 residues. Germline V gene sequence: CDR1 SGHNT, CDR2 YYREEE (reference sequence). Trimming cost V 0 bases and J 5 bases, with 11 bases left between them. The CDR3: CASSLGGRRETQYF. As DNA, the CDR3 is TGTGCCAGCAGCTTGGGCGGCCGAAGGGAGACCCAGTACTTC.

This rearrangement joins TRBV18 to TRBJ2-5; 8 bases are shared with TRBD2. The J call may not be correct, given that the DNA end is closer to TRBJ2-7. The germline CDR1 and CDR2 sequences are KGHSH and LQKENI. This CDR3 is built from 15 residues. CDR3 in DNA: TGTGCCAGCTCACCCTCGGGGCGGGAGGCCTACGAGCAGTACTTC. Translating gives CASSPSGREAYEQYF.

The V call is TRBV29-1, the J call TRBJ2-7, with 8 bases identical to TRBD1. The length of the CDR3 is 15 residues. V shed 0 bases, J shed 4 bases, and the junction held 8 bases outside the gene matches. CDR1 and CDR2 (germline): SQVTM, ANQGSEA. The CDR3 loop reads CSVEDRTGGLYEQYF. In nucleotides, the CDR3 is TGCAGCGTTGAAGATCGAACAGGGGGTTTGTACGAGCAGTACTTC.

The chain is built from TRBV5-1 and TRBJ1-1, with a tentative D call TRBD1 (5 bases). The V gene's germline CDR1 is SGHRS and CDR2 YFSETQ. The length of the CDR3 is 14 residues. V gave up 3 bases and J gave up 5 bases, with 14 bases separating them. The CDR3 sequence: CASSSTRRVTEAFF. The CDR3 nucleotides read TGCGCCAGCAGCTCTACTCGCAGGGTAACTGAAGCTTTCTTT.

This chain connects TRBV10-3 to TRBJ1-2; D is unclear. V was cut by 6 bases and J by 8 bases, with 19 bases left in between. Germline CDR1 ENHRY, CDR2 SYGVKD. The CDR3 totals 14 residues. The CDR3 DNA reads as TGTGCCATCAGATATGATGGCCGCCCTGGGGGCTACACCTTC. Amino acids: CAIRYDGRPGGYTF.

This chain links TRBV19 with TRBJ2-5, with D possibly being TRBD1 (6 bases). The end of the DNA is better explained by TRBJ2-7, so the J call may be wrong. The CDR3 is 16 residues long. CDR1 and CDR2 (germline): LNHDA, SQIVND (reference sequence). For the CDR3, the DNA is TGTGCCAGTAGTACCAGAGACCGGGACAAGCCCTACGAGCAGTACTTC. Encoded protein: CASSTRDRDKPYEQYF.

The chain is built from TRBV4-2 and TRBJ1-5; D call uncertain. V dropped 1 base and J dropped 7 bases, with 8 bases sitting between them. The germline V gene has CDR1 LGHNA and CDR2 YNFKEQ. This CDR3 has 13 residues. The DNA of the CDR3 is TGTGCCAGCAGCCAAGGGCCGGGCCAGCCCCAGCATTTT. Encoded protein: CASSQGPGQPQHF.